Listed here are 5 T cell receptor beta chains from one sample, sequenced in a study of blood T cell repertoires in COVID-19. Assay: immunoSEQ multiplex PCR; the TCRdb copy retains only in-frame clones and omits some. The sample carries tens of thousands of clones, around nine tenths recorded once. The source material was peripheral blood. The receptors were sampled from a man aged 55 to 70 with active COVID-19.

The V gene is TRBV4-1, the J gene TRBJ2-3; 14 bases fit TRBD2. The CDR3 covers 14 residues. Germline loops: CDR1 MGHRA, CDR2 YSYEKL. Germline trimming cut 4 bases from V and 8 bases from J; bases unmatched to any gene: 2. This CDR3 is CASSPGLAGVTQYF. CDR3 nucleotide sequence: TGCGCCAGCAGCCCGGGACTAGCGGGAGTTACGCAGTATTTT.

The CDR3 here is CASSWPGLRSNQPQHF. CDR3 bases: TGTGCCAGCAGTTGGCCAGGGTTAAGGAGCAATCAGCCCCAGCATTTT. The gene calls are TRBV6-6 and TRBJ1-5; the D gene is possibly TRBD1 (5 bases). The CDR3 is made up of 16 amino acids. Germline V gives CDR1 MNHNY, CDR2 SVGAGI (reference sequence). Trimming cost V 4 bases and J 1 base, with 14 bases left between them.

The chain uses TRBV11-2 and TRBJ1-2; D ambiguous. Germline V CDR1 and CDR2: SGHAT, FQNNGV. V lost 2 bases and J lost 0, with 16 bases in between. This CDR3 region has 17 residues. The CDR3 loop reads CASSLSSSFTSNYGYTF. Here the CDR3 DNA reads TGTGCCAGCAGCTTATCGAGTAGTTTTACCTCTAACTATGGCTACACCTTC.

This chain links TRBV11-2 with TRBJ2-2; 9 positions match TRBD1. This CDR3 spans 15 amino acids. Germline CDR1 and CDR2: SGHAT and FQNNGV. V lost 6 bases, J lost 9 bases, and 11 bases stayed unmatched. CDR3: CASSPRSDRGRELFF. The CDR3 DNA is TGTGCCAGCAGTCCACGCTCTGACAGGGGGAGGGAGCTGTTTTTT. Drawing the rest from reference TRBV11-2 and TRBJ2-2, the complete variable domain is EAGVAQSPRYKIIEKRQSVAFWCNPISGHATLYWYQQILGQGPKLLIQFQNNGVVDDSQLPKDRFSAERLKGVDSTLKIQPAKLEDSAVYLCASSPRSDRGRELFFGEGSRLTVL.

V gene TRBV12-3 or TRBV12-4 combines with J gene TRBJ2-3, with 7 bases aligning to TRBD2. V lost 7 bases, J lost 5 bases, and 6 bases stayed unmatched. The CDR3 sequence is 13 residues long. The CDR3 is CASMAGEVDTQYF. The CDR3 DNA is TGTGCCAGCATGGCGGGAGAAGTAGATACGCAGTATTTT.